Shown below are 25 T cell receptor beta chains from a single sample sequenced in a study of OX40 agonist ivuxolimab in advanced cancers. The protocol was immunoSEQ multiplex PCR, while the TCRdb copy is restricted to in-frame clones and leaves out a portion. This sample yields 82,000 or so clones, of which roughly 89% are seen a single time; roughly 0.6% belongs to the top ten. The specimen was CD4+ or CD8+ T cells sorted from blood, collected in a trial of the OX40 agonist ivuxolimab. The receptors stem from an adult with an advanced solid tumor such as melanoma, head and neck, liver or kidney cancer.

This rearrangement joins TRBV30 to TRBJ1-6; possible D gene TRBD1, 5 bases. Looked up from germline, CDR1 is GTSNPN and CDR2 is SVGIG (reference sequence). The V end lost 3 bases, the J end lost 7 bases, and 10 bases lay between the germline ends. The CDR3 consists of 13 residues. The CDR3 protein is CAWRLGANSPLHF. The CDR3 DNA reads TGTGCCTGGAGGCTAGGGGCCAATTCACCCCTCCACTTT.

V usage is TRBV9 and J usage is TRBJ2-3, with TRBD2 identical over 12 bases. CDR3 length: 17 amino acids. CDR1 SGDLS and CDR2 YYNGEE come from the germline V gene. The V segment lost 0 bases and the J segment 0 bases; nucleotides outside the gene matches: 2. CDR3 in DNA: TGTGCCAGCAGCGTAGGTGGGACTAGCGGGAGCACAGATACGCAGTATTTT. It encodes CASSVGGTSGSTDTQYF.

The chain joins TRBV5-6 to TRBJ2-3, with unresolved D. The V end lost 1 base, the J end lost 4 bases, and 7 bases lay between the germline ends. Germline loops: CDR1 SGHDT, CDR2 YYEEEE. The CDR3 covers 13 residues. The CDR3 loop reads CASSLPLSDTQYF. The CDR3 DNA reads as TGTGCCAGCAGCTTGCCCCTCTCAGATACGCAGTATTTT.

The table lists this clone with a count of one. The genes are TRBV7-3 and TRBJ1-6; D is unresolved. Germline V gene data show CDR1 as SGHTA and CDR2 as FQGTGA. V was clipped by 3 bases and J by 9 bases, with 12 bases between them. The CDR3 extends over 14 amino acids. The CDR3: CASSLGGVGSPLHF. As DNA, the CDR3 is TGTGCCAGCAGCTTGGGAGGTGTTGGTTCACCCCTCCACTTT.

This chain joins TRBV19 and TRBJ2-7; the D gene is possibly TRBD1 (6 bases). Trimming took off 6 bases at V and 3 bases at J, with 15 bases between the two ends. From germline, CDR1 is LNHDA and CDR2 SQIVND (reference sequence). CDR3 length: 14 amino acids. CDR3 sequence: CASRSTGPIYEQYF. The CDR3 DNA follows: TGTGCCAGTAGGTCGACAGGACCAATCTACGAGCAGTACTTC.

With regard to this clone: Other DNA sequences in this sample translate to the same CDR3. The rearrangement links TRBV2 to TRBJ2-5, with D uncertain. Germline lookup yields CDR1 SNHLY and CDR2 FYNNEI. Trimming shortened V by 5 bases and J by 1 base, and 2 bases separated the two germline ends. This CDR3 comprises 11 residues. CDR3 sequence: CASSLQETQYF. The CDR3 DNA reads TGTGCCAGCAGTCTCCAAGAGACCCAGTACTTC.

The gene calls are TRBV2 and TRBJ2-7; the D gene is possibly TRBD1 (5 bases). CDR1 and CDR2 from the germline V gene are SNHLY and FYNNEI. Trimming stripped 3 bases from V and 2 bases from J, with 5 bases between. The CDR3 extends over 12 amino acids. For the CDR3, the DNA is TGTGCCAGCAGTGAGGGGCCCTACGAGCAGTACTTC. Protein product: CASSEGPYEQYF.

The chain has TRBV27 and TRBJ1-3, with D maybe TRBD1 (6 bases). This CDR3 is built from 20 residues. V was pared by 1 base and J by 0 bases, with 22 bases between. Germline V CDR1 and CDR2: MNHEY, SMNVEV (reference sequence). The CDR3 DNA is TGTGCCAGCAGTTTATTCCCCCCGGGACAACTGATTGTCTCTGGAAACACCATATATTTT. This translates into CASSLFPPGQLIVSGNTIYF.

The rearrangement uses TRBV9 and TRBJ2-3, with D maybe TRBD1 (6 bases). The germline CDR1 and CDR2 sequences are SGDLS and YYNGEE. V gave up 0 bases and J gave up 6 bases, with 23 bases separating them. The CDR3 extends over 18 amino acids. The CDR3 nucleotides are TGTGCCAGCAGCGTAGAAGCAGGGGCAGGGCAAGTTAGCGATACGCAGTATTTT. Translating it yields CASSVEAGAGQVSDTQYF.

The chain couples TRBV11-2 to TRBJ1-1, with a tentative D call TRBD1 (5 bases). Germline lookup yields CDR1 SGHAT and CDR2 FQNNGV. The CDR3 is 15 residues long. V was trimmed by 1 base and J by 1 base, leaving 10 bases between them. CDR3 in amino acids: CASSLAPTANTEAFF. The CDR3 bases are TGTGCCAGCAGCTTAGCCCCGACAGCGAACACTGAAGCTTTCTTT.

The CDR3, as DNA: TGTGCCTGGAGTGTTGGTGGGGCTGCTCGGTCCTATAATTCACCCCTCCACTTT. It is translated as CAWSVGGAARSYNSPLHF. The rearrangement uses TRBV30 and TRBJ1-6, with D possibly matching TRBD1 (5 bases). The CDR3 spans 18 residues. Deletions cut 0 bases from V and 1 base from J, with 16 bases between. Germline V gives CDR1 GTSNPN, CDR2 SVGIG (reference sequence). Looking up the rest from reference TRBV30 and TRBJ1-6 gives the full variable domain: SQTIHQWPATLVQPVGSPLSLECTVEGTSNPNLYWYRQAAGRGLQLLFYSVGIGQISSEVPQNLSASRPQDRQFILSSKKLLLSDSGFYLCAWSVGGAARSYNSPLHFGNGTRLTVT.

The rearrangement uses TRBV9 and TRBJ2-2; the D gene is possibly TRBD1 (5 bases). The V end lost 3 bases, the J end lost 6 bases, and 9 bases lay between the germline ends. Germline loops: CDR1 SGDLS, CDR2 YYNGEE. The CDR3 loop spans 13 amino acids. Written as DNA, the CDR3 is TGTGCCAGCAGCGGGCTGACAGCCGGGGAGCTGTTTTTT. Amino acid sequence: CASSGLTAGELFF.

This chain links TRBV30 with TRBJ2-5, with D possibly being TRBD2 (5 bases). Germline CDR1 GTSNPN, CDR2 SVGIG (reference sequence). V lost 7 bases and J lost 5, with 20 bases in between. CDR3 length: 14 amino acids. The CDR3, as DNA: TGTGCCTTCAATACTATCGGGGAGAGGGAGACCCAGTACTTC. This sequence encodes CAFNTIGERETQYF.

This chain joins TRBV14 and TRBJ1-1; unclear D gene. Germline V gives CDR1 SGHDN, CDR2 FVKESK. CDR3 length: 15 residues. V lost 1 base and J 1 base, leaving 10 bases between the germline ends. The CDR3 DNA reads TGTGCCAGCAGCCAAGGTCAGGCATGGAACACTGAAGCTTTCTTT. This gives the protein CASSQGQAWNTEAFF.

A few counts support this clone. The chain carries TRBV5-1 and TRBJ2-3; either TRBD1 or TRBD2 may fit D (5 bases each). V lost 2 bases and J lost 4, with 11 bases in between. There are 14 residues in the CDR3. Germline V gene lookup returns CDR1 SGHRS and CDR2 YFSETQ. The chain's CDR3 is CASSLFTGPDTQYF. The DNA for the CDR3 is TGCGCCAGCAGCTTATTTACGGGGCCAGATACGCAGTATTTT.

This chain connects TRBV25-1 to TRBJ2-7; the D is unclear. Trimming shortened V by 3 bases and J by 4 bases, and 4 bases separated the two germline ends. Germline assignment: CDR1 MGHDK and CDR2 SYGVNS. The CDR3 spans 11 residues. DNA of the CDR3: TGTGCCAGCAGTGAGGGGTACGAGCAGTACTTC. This gives the protein CASSEGYEQYF.

J is TRBJ1-1 and V is TRBV5-4; 8 bases fit TRBD1. The V gene end was trimmed by 3 bases and the J gene end by 2 bases; junction bases not matched to a gene: 6. Germline values: CDR1 SGHNT, CDR2 YYREEE (reference sequence). The CDR3 is 15 amino acids. This chain's CDR3 is CASSSMTGVNTEAFF. As DNA, the CDR3 is TGTGCCAGCAGCTCAATGACAGGGGTCAACACTGAAGCTTTCTTT.

The V and J genes are TRBV19 and TRBJ2-1; 7 bases match TRBD1. Per germline, CDR1 LNHDA and CDR2 SQIVND (reference sequence). CDR3 length: 14 amino acids. V shed 6 bases, J shed 5 bases, and the junction held 7 bases outside the gene matches. The CDR3 protein is CASRNRGFDNEQFF. The CDR3 region has the DNA TGTGCCAGTAGAAACAGGGGCTTTGACAATGAGCAGTTCTTC.

This clone was counted a few times. The rearrangement joins TRBV5-8 to TRBJ1-1; TRBD1 matches 7 bases. Germline assignment: CDR1 SGHTS and CDR2 YDEGEE. This CDR3 is 14 amino acids long. V shed 4 bases, J shed 5 bases, and the junction held 8 bases outside the gene matches. The CDR3 DNA reads as TGTGCCAGCAGCAAGACAGGGATGTGGACTGAAGCTTTCTTT. Translation gives CASSKTGMWTEAFF.

The chain carries TRBV6-1 and TRBJ2-1; D gene uncertain. The germline CDR1 and CDR2 sequences are MNHNS and SASEGT. The CDR3 runs 15 residues. Trimming pared 2 bases from V and 2 bases from J, leaving 10 bases between. The CDR3 protein is CASSETAAAYNEQFF. CDR3 coding DNA: TGTGCCAGCAGTGAAACTGCCGCGGCCTACAATGAGCAGTTCTTC.

The J gene is TRBJ1-2, the V gene TRBV5-1; D unclear. V gave up 2 bases and J gave up 3 bases, with 11 bases separating them. CDR1 and CDR2 from the germline V gene are SGHRS and YFSETQ. This CDR3 region has 14 residues. The CDR3 spells CASSFAPRDYGYTF. In DNA, the CDR3 is TGCGCCAGCAGCTTCGCACCGAGGGACTATGGCTACACCTTC.

The chain carries TRBV6-5 and TRBJ2-1; unclear D gene. The CDR3 has 15 amino acids. Trimming removed 0 bases from V and 15 bases from J, with 21 bases in between. CDR1 MNHEY and CDR2 SVGAGI come from the germline V gene. The CDR3 spells CASSYSESGRSSPFF. The CDR3, as DNA: TGTGCCAGCAGTTACTCCGAATCAGGACGTTCAAGCCCGTTCTTC.

This chain uses TRBV27 with TRBJ2-7; TRBD2 matches at 9 bases. Trimming took 6 bases from V and 2 from J; bases not matched to a gene: 8. Per the germline V gene, CDR1 is MNHEY and CDR2 is SMNVEV (reference sequence). The CDR3 covers 15 residues. The CDR3 nucleotides read TGTGCCAGCAGGATCTCGGCGGGAGGGACCTACGAGCAGTACTTC. It encodes CASRISAGGTYEQYF.

The rearrangement uses TRBV5-1 and TRBJ2-3, with a possible D match to TRBD2 (6 bases). The CDR3 has 15 residues. Germline values: CDR1 SGHRS, CDR2 YFSETQ. Trimming removed 4 bases from V and 2 bases from J, with 14 bases in between. The CDR3 nucleotides are TGCGCCAGCAGCGTGGGACTTCCAGCCACAGATACGCAGTATTTT. Its protein is CASSVGLPATDTQYF.

V is TRBV28 and J is TRBJ2-7; no firm D call. This CDR3 comprises 14 residues. CDR1 is MDHEN and CDR2 is SYDVKM in the germline V gene. With 5 bases removed from V and 2 bases from J, the gap between germline ends came to 13 bases. The DNA of the CDR3 is TGTGCCAGCAGTCTACAAACAGAGACCTACGAGCAGTACTTC. It specifies CASSLQTETYEQYF.